These 26 T cell receptor beta chains were all obtained from the same sample, sequenced in a study of T cells in Graves' hyperthyroidism and ophthalmopathy. TCR beta CDR3 region amplification was performed from RNA transcripts. First-round RT-PCR with HTBI primers amplified the TCR CDR3 region. MiXCR, run by TCRdb on the multiplex PCR reads, gives a single entry per CDR3 protein. The sample carries around 200,000 distinct CDR3 sequences, 15% to 20% recorded once. The specimen sequenced was blood. Receptors were obtained from a woman between 45 and 65 years old with Graves' hyperthyroidism.

This clonotype was picked up many times. This rearrangement joins TRBV29-1 to TRBJ1-1; tentatively, D is TRBD1 (5 bases). This CDR3 has 15 residues. V gave up 3 bases and J gave up 0 bases, with 14 bases separating them. Per germline, CDR1 SQVTM and CDR2 ANQGSEA. DNA for the CDR3: TGCAGCGTTGAGGAAGCCTGGGGCATGAACACTGAAGCTTTCTTT. It translates to CSVEEAWGMNTEAFF. The variable domain in full, with the rest retrieved from reference TRBV29-1 and TRBJ1-1, is SAVISQKPSRDICQRGTSLTIQCQVDSQVTMMFWYRQQPGQSLTLIATANQGSEATYESGFVIDKFPISRPNLTFSTLTVSNMSPEDSSIYLCSVEEAWGMNTEAFFGQGTRLTVV.

This clonotype was recorded at least ten times. V usage is TRBV19 and J usage is TRBJ2-5; perhaps TRBD2 as D (6 bases). This CDR3 is 14 amino acids long. The germline V gene has CDR1 LNHDA and CDR2 SQIVND (reference sequence). V was trimmed by 3 bases and J by 4 bases, leaving 12 bases between them. The CDR3 DNA sequence: TGTGCCAGTAGTATCCGGGGGTTCCCAGAGACCCAGTACTTC. Protein: CASSIRGFPETQYF.

This clonotype was counted many times. The chain combines TRBV12-3 or TRBV12-4 with TRBJ2-1; TRBD2 matches at 14 bases. Germline trimming cut 4 bases from V and 0 bases from J; bases unmatched to any gene: 5. The CDR3 runs 18 residues. CDR3 in amino acids: CASSYWGLAGASYNEQFF. The CDR3 DNA sequence: TGTGCCAGCAGTTATTGGGGACTAGCGGGGGCCTCCTACAATGAGCAGTTCTTC.

In this sample, this clonotype turned up a few times. One junction end disagrees with the germline gene, perhaps due to a read error. The J gene is TRBJ1-2, the V gene TRBV4-2; D unclear. The CDR3 covers 14 residues. Germline-derived CDR1 and CDR2 are LGHNA and YNFKEQ. The CDR3, as DNA: TGTGCCAGCAGTCAAGGGTGGGGAAACTATGGCTACACCTTC. Translated, it gives CASSQGWGNYGYTF.

This clonotype was detected many times. The chain has TRBV7-8 and TRBJ2-1, with D hard to call. Germline V gives CDR1 SGHVS, CDR2 FQNEAQ. The CDR3 totals 16 residues. Trimming cost V 5 bases and J 3 bases, with 17 bases left between them. CDR3 residues: CASSVTAVGRYNEQFF. The CDR3 region has the DNA TGTGCCAGCAGCGTAACGGCCGTTGGACGCTACAATGAGCAGTTCTTC.

In its sample, this clonotype was seen many times. This rearrangement joins TRBV19 to TRBJ1-1, with D unclear. V shed 6 bases and J shed 0 bases, with 8 bases lying between them. The CDR3 is 13 residues long. Germline lookup yields CDR1 LNHDA and CDR2 SQIVND (reference sequence). The chain's CDR3 is CASRLLMNTEAFF. The CDR3 DNA follows: TGTGCCAGTAGACTGCTTATGAACACTGAAGCTTTCTTT.

This clonotype was found once. The chain joins TRBV7-2 to TRBJ1-4, with 8 bases aligning to TRBD1. The CDR3 length is 16 residues. V shed 5 bases, J shed 8 bases, and the junction held 13 bases outside the gene matches. CDR1 and CDR2 from the germline V gene are SGHTA and FQGNSA. This chain's CDR3 is CASSSKSGQGHEKLFF. The CDR3 coding sequence is TGTGCCAGCAGCAGTAAAAGCGGACAGGGCCACGAAAAACTGTTTTTT.

This clonotype has ten or more counts. The chain uses TRBV19 and TRBJ1-5; D is ambiguous. The V gene's germline CDR1 is LNHDA and CDR2 SQIVND (reference sequence). V was shortened by 2 bases and J by 0 bases, with 8 bases between the two germline ends. The CDR3 is 15 amino acids. This chain's CDR3 is CASSISKASNQPQHF. The DNA of the CDR3 is TGTGCCAGTAGTATAAGTAAGGCTAGCAATCAGCCCCAGCATTTT.

A few counts support this clonotype. CDR3 DNA sequence: TGTGCCAGCAGCCCCTCCCTAGGAGCGGGGGGCTACACCTTC. Its translation: CASSPSLGAGGYTF. This chain joins TRBV11-2 and TRBJ1-2, with D hard to call. Germline values: CDR1 SGHAT, CDR2 FQNNGV. This CDR3 is built from 14 residues. Trimming took 5 bases from V and 8 from J, leaving 18 bases between them. Full variable domain (rest looked up from reference TRBV11-2 and TRBJ1-2): EAGVAQSPRYKIIEKRQSVAFWCNPISGHATLYWYQQILGQGPKLLIQFQNNGVVDDSQLPKDRFSAERLKGVDSTLKIQPAKLEDSAVYLCASSPSLGAGGYTFGSGTRLTVV.

CDR3 bases: TGTGCCAGCAGCCTCCTGGGGGGGGCTGGGGCCAACGTCCTGACTTTC. It translates to CASSLLGGAGANVLTF. This rearrangement joins TRBV6-2 or TRBV6-3 to TRBJ2-6, with 7 nucleotides matching TRBD2. The CDR3 totals 16 residues. V was pared by 6 bases and J by 2 bases, with 7 bases of the junction left unmatched. Germline V gene sequence: CDR1 MNHEY, CDR2 SVGEGT.

Ten or more counts support this clonotype. This chain connects TRBV6-1 to TRBJ1-1, with 8 bases that match TRBD1. Germline V lookup: CDR1 MNHNS, CDR2 SASEGT. J lost 3 bases, V lost 4 bases, and 7 bases had no gene match. CDR3 length: 15 amino acids. The CDR3 DNA is TGTGCCAGCAGTGGGCGCGGACAGGGAGACACTGAAGCTTTCTTT. Translation: CASSGRGQGDTEAFF.

This clonotype was seen ten or more times. This chain links TRBV6-1 with TRBJ2-7, with 7 bases aligning to TRBD2. The CDR3 covers 14 residues. V was pared by 6 bases and J by 3 bases, with 8 bases of the junction left unmatched. Germline V lookup: CDR1 MNHNS, CDR2 SASEGT. DNA for the CDR3: TGTGCCAGCAGGATCAACCGGGACTACTACGAGCAGTACTTC. This codes for CASRINRDYYEQYF.

This clonotype turned up a few times. The V and J genes are TRBV7-9 and TRBJ1-4; possibly TRBD1 for D (5 bases). Trimming stripped 2 bases from V and 0 bases from J, with 13 bases between. Germline CDR1 is SEHNR and CDR2 is FQNEAQ (reference sequence). The CDR3 totals 17 residues. The CDR3 spells CASSLSHLGPTNEKLFF. The CDR3 DNA sequence: TGTGCCAGCAGCTTAAGCCACCTGGGACCAACTAATGAAAAACTGTTTTTT.

This clonotype was counted many times. The rearrangement uses TRBV6-1 and TRBJ1-6; D perhaps matches TRBD1 (5 bases). Germline CDR1 is MNHNS and CDR2 is SASEGT. The CDR3 consists of 12 residues. Trimming shortened V by 7 bases and J by 8 bases, and 9 bases separated the two germline ends. For the CDR3, the DNA is TGTGCCAGCACAGGGAGGTATTCACCCCTCCACTTT. Amino acids: CASTGRYSPLHF.

The V and J genes are TRBV19 and TRBJ1-3, with D uncertain. Trimming stripped 4 bases from V and 0 bases from J, with 16 bases between. Germline V lookup: CDR1 LNHDA, CDR2 SQIVND (reference sequence). This CDR3 spans 17 amino acids. DNA of the CDR3: TGTGCCAGTAGTACACCCGCTTCACCGAGCTCTGGAAACACCATATATTTT. This encodes CASSTPASPSSGNTIYF.

As to this clonotype: Given a much more abundant clone one base away, this may be a read error. The chain joins TRBV28 to TRBJ2-1; tentative D call: TRBD2 (6 bases). Trimming cost V 6 bases and J 7 bases, with 16 bases left between them. Germline lookup yields CDR1 MDHEN and CDR2 SYDVKM. The CDR3 runs to 14 residues. The CDR3 DNA reads TGTGCCAGCAGACGGAGGGGCACTGGAAATGAGCAGTTCTTC. Translation gives CASRRRGTGNEQFF.

This clonotype was detected a few times. For the CDR3, the DNA is TGCAGTGCTAGAGATACTAGCGGGGGCCTTAGCTCCTACGAGCAGTACTTC. It encodes CSARDTSGGLSSYEQYF. This sequence joins TRBV20-1 and TRBJ2-7; 11 bases align to TRBD2. The germline gives CDR1 DFQATT, CDR2 SNEGSKA (reference sequence). V dropped 0 bases and J dropped 0; count of bases not matched to a gene: 7. CDR3 length: 17 residues.

In DNA, the CDR3 is TGCGCCAGCAGCCAAGATGACCGGGGGGGCTTCAATGAGCAGTTCTTC. It translates to CASSQDDRGGFNEQFF. The chain couples TRBV4-1 to TRBJ2-1; TRBD2 aligns across 8 bases. The CDR3 runs to 16 residues. The germline V gene encodes CDR1 MGHRA and CDR2 YSYEKL. Losses at the gene ends were 0 bases for V and 6 bases for J; bases not matched to a gene: 7.

This clonotype was observed at least ten times. The junction does not match germline at one end; this may be a read error. This chain links TRBV28 with TRBJ1-2; no definite D call. Germline V gene data show CDR1 as MDHEN and CDR2 as SYDVKM. The CDR3 extends over 10 amino acids. The CDR3 is CASGNYSYTF. The CDR3 nucleotides are TGTGCCAGCGGGAACTATAGCTACACCTTC.

There are many counts of this clonotype. This chain links TRBV20-1 with TRBJ2-1; tentative D call: TRBD1 (6 bases). From germline, CDR1 is DFQATT and CDR2 SNEGSKA (reference sequence). The CDR3 extends over 12 amino acids. The germline V and J ends were trimmed by 6 bases and 4 bases, with 10 bases remaining between them. The chain's CDR3 is CSAIGQYNEQFF. As DNA, the CDR3 is TGCAGTGCGATCGGACAGTACAATGAGCAGTTCTTC.

This clonotype was detected many times. The chain carries TRBV20-1 and TRBJ1-1; maybe TRBD1 (6 bases). In germline, CDR1 is DFQATT, CDR2 SNEGSKA (reference sequence). The CDR3 length is 14 residues. Trimming took off 0 bases at V and 1 base at J, with 9 bases between the two ends. CDR3 amino acids: CSAREGGSNTEAFF. As DNA, the CDR3 is TGCAGTGCTAGAGAGGGGGGCTCGAACACTGAAGCTTTCTTT.

This clonotype was picked up many times. V gene TRBV5-1 combines with J gene TRBJ1-2, with unresolved D. Germline-derived CDR1 and CDR2 are SGHRS and YFSETQ. Trimming removed 5 bases from V and 2 bases from J, with 10 bases in between. This CDR3 is built from 13 residues. The CDR3 DNA reads as TGCGCCAGCAGACAAACAGTAAACTATGGCTACACCTTC. Translating gives CASRQTVNYGYTF.

This clonotype was counted between two and nine times. The chain employs TRBV4-1 and TRBJ1-2; 7 bases match TRBD1. There are 15 residues in the CDR3. V shed 4 bases and J 5 bases; nucleotides not matched to a gene: 10. Germline V gene data show CDR1 as MGHRA and CDR2 as YSYEKL. The CDR3 nucleotides are TGCGCCAGCAGCCGACCGGGACAGACTTCTTATGGCTACACCTTC. Its protein product is CASSRPGQTSYGYTF.

This clonotype came up many times. The chain uses TRBV18 and TRBJ2-7; D is possibly TRBD2 (6 bases). There are 14 residues in the CDR3. V was pared by 4 bases and J by 1 base, with 11 bases between. Germline lookup yields CDR1 KGHSH and CDR2 LQKENI. The CDR3 here is CASSLSSGSYEQYF. The CDR3, as DNA: TGTGCCAGCTCACTTTCAAGCGGGTCCTACGAGCAGTACTTC.

This clonotype was picked up one time. V is TRBV4-1 and J is TRBJ2-1, with 7 positions matching TRBD1. Germline V CDR1 and CDR2: MGHRA, YSYEKL. This CDR3 spans 16 amino acids. Germline trimming cut 3 bases from V and 1 base from J; bases unmatched to any gene: 6. The CDR3 protein is CASSHLTGVSYNEQFF. The CDR3 bases are TGCGCCAGCAGCCACCTTACAGGGGTTTCCTACAATGAGCAGTTCTTC.

The chain joins TRBV5-1 to TRBJ2-3; D may match TRBD1 or TRBD2 (5 bases each). Trimming removed 4 bases at V and 5 bases at J, with 14 bases between. Germline CDR1 SGHRS, CDR2 YFSETQ. The CDR3 is made up of 14 amino acids. The CDR3 reads CASSPRGLRDTQYF. The CDR3 DNA follows: TGCGCCAGCAGCCCCCGGGGCCTGAGAGATACGCAGTATTTT.